This paragraph covers one T cell receptor beta chain sequence. Its antigen remains unidentified. This sample is drawn from a study of T cell responses to AZD1222 COVID-19 vaccine (dated by TCRdb to the early 2020s). Concerning the study at large: A total of about 230 trial participants underwent TCR sequencing, of whom some 210 received two doses of AZD1222 and about 26 received two doses of the MenACWY control vaccine. Enrollment into the trials was organized by age into subgroups of 18-55, 56-69 and 70-plus years, and those subgroups contained roughly 160, 29 and 62 TCR-sequenced participants, respectively. Paper-wide results and their limitations: Vaccine-associated CD4 TCRs spanned the whole spike protein, with dominant responses in regions 160-218 and 743-854. Conclusions about previously exposed vaccinees were limited because only a handful of AZD1222 recipients were SARS-CoV-2 seropositive at baseline. Reportedly, almost half of the unique spike-specific TCRs recognized epitopes lying outside the regions that are mutated in the B.1.351 and B.1.1.7 variants. Spike-specific TCR breadth and depth rose significantly after two AZD1222 doses compared with day 0 and with MenACWY recipients. The 56-69-year group was small, and its depth increase did not reach significance, likely because of low power. Participants were mostly white British and included more females than males, and it was suggested by the authors that clonal diversity may have been underestimated. Because no day 14 peak-response samples were available, the repertoires could be characterized only after the peak T cell response.

CDR1 and CDR2, looked up from the germline V gene, are MNHEY and SVGAGI. Taken from cysteine to phenylalanine, the CDR3 has 15 residues. Here the CDR3 DNA is all that survives: 45 bases in frame from base 1. The germline V and J ends show losses of 7 bases and 0 bases respectively, and no gene match explains 6 bases of the junction. The time point label of this sample denotes: baseline before first vaccination. The vaccinee samples were drawn from two UK trials, COV001 and COV002, one of which was a single-blind randomized controlled phase 2/3 trial testing AZD1222 (ChAdOx1 nCoV-19) in healthy adults. For TCRbeta chain sequencing, PBMC samples were collected from trial participants at day 0 and at day 28 after the second dose. The CDR3 regions of human TCRbeta chains were subjected to immunosequencing. The authors' analysis ran thus. Repertoire TCRs were checked for matches against a reference library of SARS-CoV-2-specific TCRs that had been generated using the MIRA antigen-specificity platform. Breadth was defined as the fraction of unique TCRs that were SARS-CoV-2-associated, and depth was defined as the fraction of total T cells that were SARS-CoV-2-associated. Each spike-specific TCR was assigned to its reactive spike region and to a CD4 or CD8 class using the MIRA data. Log10-transformed breadth and depth values were compared by one-way ANOVA with Sidak's multiple comparisons tests. Sourced from immuneACCESS, this table was stored by TCRdb with only in-frame sequences that have V and J called. A share of the clones is absent; for the studies checked, an unresolved V gene accounts for under half, and the remainder has no known explanation. Clone size and the V and J calls come from that table; the DNA yielded D and trimming. This sample's table lists over 120,000 clones. The leading ten clones occupy roughly 2% of the sample.

This receptor was obtained from an adult in good health. The receptor chain draws on TRBV6-5 and TRBJ1-1, and TRBD1 matches 9 of the central bases. Input material: peripheral blood. In nucleotide form, the sequence is TGTGCCAGCAAAACAGGGGGCTGGATGAACACTGAAGCTTTCTTT. Its product reads: CASKTGGWMNTEAFF.